This T cell receptor (beta chain) was recorded in a study of cytomegalovirus exposure and HLA in healthy donors. CDR3 length: 15 residues. CDR1 and CDR2 from the germline V gene are SGHVS and FQNEAQ. V lost 2 bases to trimming and J lost 0 bases, with 8 bases between them. This PCR relied on a set of 60 Vbeta primers and 13 Jbeta primers. Only in-frame clones appear in the TCRdb table, and some are missing; sequencing was by immunoSEQ multiplex PCR. The sample includes approximately 100,000 clones, under 85% of them seen just once. Sequencing was done on a sample of PBMCs. The TCR sequence derives from a woman in her fifties or sixties in good health and CMV-seropositive. The chain uses TRBV7-8 and TRBJ2-1; D gene uncertain. The chain's CDR3 is CASSLLSGSYNEQFF. The CDR3 DNA reads as TGTGCCAGCAGCTTACTCAGTGGCTCCTACAATGAGCAGTTCTTC.